These T cell receptor beta chains were read from a single sample in a study of OX40 agonist ivuxolimab in advanced cancers. Assay: immunoSEQ multiplex PCR; the TCRdb copy retains only in-frame clones and omits some. The data contain about 77,000 clones, approximately 94% of them singletons. Source: CD4+ or CD8+ T cells sorted from blood, taken in a trial of the OX40 agonist ivuxolimab. The receptors stem from an adult with an advanced solid tumor such as melanoma, head and neck, liver or kidney cancer. Each CDR3 is given with its conserved first and last residue. A D gene is named only where the DNA matches it firmly. For some rows the clone size is stated as once, few or many, or as a class when expanded; others skip it.

size: NA
D: TRBD1
J: TRBJ1-4
V: TRBV5-4
DNA: TGTGCCAGCAGTTCACCGGGACAGGGGTACGAAAAACTGTTTTTT
CDR3: CASSSPGQGYEKLFF

size: NA
D: NA
J: TRBJ1-6
V: TRBV4-1
DNA: TGCGCCAGCAGCCAAGTGGAAAGAAGCTCCTATAATTCACCCCTCCACTTT
CDR3: CASSQVERSSYNSPLHF

size: NA
D: TRBD2
J: TRBJ2-5
V: TRBV4-1
DNA: TGCGCCAGCAGCCGATCGGGACTAGTGGGGGAGACCCAGTACTTC
CDR3: CASSRSGLVGETQYF

size: NA
D: NA
J: TRBJ2-7
V: TRBV5-4
DNA: TGTGCCAGCAGCTCTCCCATCCTCTACGAGCAGTACTTC
CDR3: CASSSPILYEQYF

size: NA
D: NA
J: TRBJ2-1
V: TRBV19
DNA: TGTGCCAGTAGTAGAGGTCTAAAGAATGAGCAGTTCTTC
CDR3: CASSRGLKNEQFF

size: NA
D: NA
J: TRBJ2-5
V: TRBV5-6
DNA: TGTGCCAGCAGCAGGCTAGTGGTCGGGGGCTCAGAGACCCAGTACTTC
CDR3: CASSRLVVGGSETQYF

size: NA
D: NA
J: TRBJ2-7
V: TRBV6-6
DNA: TGTGCCAGCAGTTACGAGGCCGGATCCTACGAGCAGTACTTC
CDR3: CASSYEAGSYEQYF

size: NA
D: TRBD2
J: TRBJ2-3
V: TRBV11-3
DNA: TGTGCCAGCAGCCGTTATAGCGGGAAGGCAGATACGCAGTATTTT
CDR3: CASSRYSGKADTQYF

size: NA
D: NA
J: TRBJ2-5
V: TRBV4-1
DNA: TGCGCCAGCAGCCAAGGAAGGGCCGGAAAGACCCAGTACTTC
CDR3: CASSQGRAGKTQYF

size: few
D: NA
J: TRBJ1-1
V: TRBV18
DNA: TGTGCCAGCTCAATTATGAACACTGAAGCTTTCTTT
CDR3: CASSIMNTEAFF

size: NA
D: NA
J: TRBJ2-2
V: TRBV11-2
DNA: TGTGCCAGCAGCTATATCGGGTTAGACACCGGGGAGCTGTTTTTT
CDR3: CASSYIGLDTGELFF